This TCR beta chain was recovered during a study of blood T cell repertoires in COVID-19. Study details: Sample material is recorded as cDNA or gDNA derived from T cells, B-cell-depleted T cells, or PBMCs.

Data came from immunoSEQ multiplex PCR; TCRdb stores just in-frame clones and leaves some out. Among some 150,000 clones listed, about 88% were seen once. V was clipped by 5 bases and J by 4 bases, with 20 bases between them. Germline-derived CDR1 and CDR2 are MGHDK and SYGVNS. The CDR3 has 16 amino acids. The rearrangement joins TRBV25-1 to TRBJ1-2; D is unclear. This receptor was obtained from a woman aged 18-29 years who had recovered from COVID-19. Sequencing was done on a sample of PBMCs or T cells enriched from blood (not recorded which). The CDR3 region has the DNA TGTGCCAGCAGTCCCCCCGGGTCGCAATGGAGCTATGGCTACACCTTC. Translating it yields CASSPPGSQWSYGYTF.